Described below is a single T cell receptor (beta chain) sequence and its context. This CDR3 spans 17 amino acids. The germline gives CDR1 LNHDA, CDR2 SQIVND (reference sequence). The junction had 16 bases not matched to a gene; V was cut back by 5 bases and J by 5 bases. Sequencing was performed with immunoSEQ multiplex PCR; in TCRdb, only in-frame clones are kept and a portion is missing. The sample holds some 250,000 clones, around 83% seen once. The data were obtained in a study of blood T cell repertoires in COVID-19. Study in general: The United States, Italy and Spain supplied acute and convalescent COVID-19 samples.

The source of this sequence is a woman aged 55-69 years with active or convalescent COVID-19. The sequenced sample consisted of peripheral blood. The chain has TRBV19 and TRBJ1-2; the match to TRBD1 covers 8 bases. The CDR3 is CASSLPYRQGLRYGYTF. The CDR3 DNA reads TGTGCCAGTAGTCTACCCTACCGACAGGGGCTTCGGTATGGCTACACCTTC. The full variable domain, its missing parts supplied by reference TRBV19 and TRBJ1-2, is DGGITQSPKYLFRKEGQNVTLSCEQNLNHDAMYWYRQDPGQGLRLIYYSQIVNDFQKGDIAEGYSVSREKKESFPLTVTSAQKNPTAFYLCASSLPYRQGLRYGYTFGSGTRLTVV.